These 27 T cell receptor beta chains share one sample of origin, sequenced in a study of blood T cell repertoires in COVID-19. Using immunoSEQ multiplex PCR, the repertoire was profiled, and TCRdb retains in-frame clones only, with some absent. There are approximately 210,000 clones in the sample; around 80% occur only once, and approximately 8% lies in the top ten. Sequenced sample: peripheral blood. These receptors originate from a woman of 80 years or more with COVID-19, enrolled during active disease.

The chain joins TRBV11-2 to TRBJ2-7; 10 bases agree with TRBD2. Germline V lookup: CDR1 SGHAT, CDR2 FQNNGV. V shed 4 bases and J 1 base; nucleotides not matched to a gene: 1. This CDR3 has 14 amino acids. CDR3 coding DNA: TGTGCCAGCAGCTCGACTAGCGGGTCCTACGAGCAGTACTTC. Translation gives CASSSTSGSYEQYF.

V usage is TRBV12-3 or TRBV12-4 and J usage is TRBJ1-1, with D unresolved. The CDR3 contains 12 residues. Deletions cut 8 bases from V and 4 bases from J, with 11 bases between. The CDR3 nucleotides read TGTGCCAGCCTTCGGGAGGGCACTGAAGCTTTCTTT. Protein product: CASLREGTEAFF.

The CDR3: CATSDVGASGKGKLFF. CDR3 bases: TGTGCCACCAGCGACGTGGGGGCATCTGGGAAAGGAAAACTGTTTTTT. The rearrangement links TRBV15 to TRBJ1-4; the D gene is possibly TRBD1 (6 bases). V was shortened by 5 bases and J by 10 bases, with 23 bases between the two germline ends. CDR3 length: 16 amino acids. From germline, CDR1 is LNHNV and CDR2 YYDKDF (reference sequence).

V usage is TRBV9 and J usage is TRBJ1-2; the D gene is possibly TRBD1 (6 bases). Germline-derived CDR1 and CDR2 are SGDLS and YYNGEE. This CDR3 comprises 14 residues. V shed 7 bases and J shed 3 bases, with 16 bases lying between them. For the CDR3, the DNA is TGTGCCAGCCCCCCCCCAGGGGATCACTATGGCTACACCTTC. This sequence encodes CASPPPGDHYGYTF.

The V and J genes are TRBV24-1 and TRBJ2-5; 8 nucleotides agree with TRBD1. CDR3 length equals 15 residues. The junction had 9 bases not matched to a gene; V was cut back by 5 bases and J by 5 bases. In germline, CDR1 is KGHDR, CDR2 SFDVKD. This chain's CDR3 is CATSVGQGADETQYF. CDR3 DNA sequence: TGTGCCACCAGTGTAGGGCAGGGGGCCGATGAGACCCAGTACTTC.

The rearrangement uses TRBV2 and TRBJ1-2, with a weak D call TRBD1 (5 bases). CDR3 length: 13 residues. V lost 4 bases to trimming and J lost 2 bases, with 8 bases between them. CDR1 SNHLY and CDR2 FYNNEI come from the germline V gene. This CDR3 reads CASSGGGNYGYTF. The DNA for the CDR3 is TGTGCCAGCAGTGGTGGGGGGAACTATGGCTACACCTTC.

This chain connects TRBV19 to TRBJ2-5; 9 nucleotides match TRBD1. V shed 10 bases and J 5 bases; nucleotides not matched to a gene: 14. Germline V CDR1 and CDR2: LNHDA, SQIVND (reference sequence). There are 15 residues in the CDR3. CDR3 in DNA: TGTGCCACCGAAGGACAGGGGAGTTTCGGGGAGACCCAGTACTTC. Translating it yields CATEGQGSFGETQYF. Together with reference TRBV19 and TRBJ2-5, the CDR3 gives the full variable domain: DGGITQSPKYLFRKEGQNVTLSCEQNLNHDAMYWYRQDPGQGLRLIYYSQIVNDFQKGDIAEGYSVSREKKESFPLTVTSAQKNPTAFYLCATEGQGSFGETQYFGPGTRLLVL.

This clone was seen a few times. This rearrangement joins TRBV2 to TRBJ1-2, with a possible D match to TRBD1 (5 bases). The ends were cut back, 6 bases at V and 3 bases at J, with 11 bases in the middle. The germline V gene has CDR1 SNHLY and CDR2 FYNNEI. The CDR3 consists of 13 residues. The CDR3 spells CASSPTEYYGYTF. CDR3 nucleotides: TGTGCCAGCAGCCCGACAGAATACTATGGCTACACCTTC. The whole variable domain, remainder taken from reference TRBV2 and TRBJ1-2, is EPEVTQTPSHQVTQMGQEVILRCVPISNHLYFYWYRQILGQKVEFLVSFYNNEISEKSEIFDDQFSVERPDGSNFTLKIRSTKLEDSAMYFCASSPTEYYGYTFGSGTRLTVV.

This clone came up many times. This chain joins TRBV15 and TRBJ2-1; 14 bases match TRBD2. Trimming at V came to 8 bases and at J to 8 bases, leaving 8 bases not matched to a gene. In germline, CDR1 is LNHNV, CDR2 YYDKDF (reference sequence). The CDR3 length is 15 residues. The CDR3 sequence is CATGRGLAGAYEQFF. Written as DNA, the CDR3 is TGTGCCACCGGTCGGGGACTAGCGGGGGCATATGAGCAGTTCTTC.

DNA of the CDR3: TGTGCCAGCAGCTTAGGAGCAGGAAACACTGAAGCTTTCTTT. Protein product: CASSLGAGNTEAFF. This rearrangement joins TRBV11-2 to TRBJ1-1; D is unclear. This CDR3 is 14 amino acids long. Germline values: CDR1 SGHAT, CDR2 FQNNGV. V was pared by 1 base and J by 2 bases, with 8 bases between.

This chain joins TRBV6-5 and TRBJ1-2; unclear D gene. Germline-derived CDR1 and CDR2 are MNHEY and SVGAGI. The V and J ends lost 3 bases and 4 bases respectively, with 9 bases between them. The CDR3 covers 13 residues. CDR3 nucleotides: TGTGCCAGCAGTTATTCTCTAGCCTATGGCTACACCTTC. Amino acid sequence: CASSYSLAYGYTF.

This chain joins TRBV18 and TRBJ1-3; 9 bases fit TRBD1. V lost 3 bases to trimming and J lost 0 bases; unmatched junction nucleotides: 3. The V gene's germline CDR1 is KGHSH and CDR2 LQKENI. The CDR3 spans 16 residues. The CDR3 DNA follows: TGTGCCAGCTCACCGGGGGGACAGGGCTCTGGAAACACCATATATTTT. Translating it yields CASSPGGQGSGNTIYF. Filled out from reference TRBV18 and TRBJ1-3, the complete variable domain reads NAGVMQNPRHLVRRRGQEARLRCSPMKGHSHVYWYRQLPEEGLKFMVYLQKENIIDESGMPKERFSAEFPKEGPSILRIQQVVRGDSAAYFCASSPGGQGSGNTIYFGEGSWLTVV.

The CDR3 DNA is TGTGCCAGCAGTTCCCGGGACAGGGGCACTGAAGCTTTCTTT. Translated: CASSSRDRGTEAFF. The rearrangement joins TRBV6-6 to TRBJ1-1; TRBD1 matches 10 bases. The J segment lost 4 bases and the V segment lost 4 bases, leaving 3 bases of the junction unmatched. The length of the CDR3 is 14 residues. Germline values: CDR1 MNHNY, CDR2 SVGAGI (reference sequence).

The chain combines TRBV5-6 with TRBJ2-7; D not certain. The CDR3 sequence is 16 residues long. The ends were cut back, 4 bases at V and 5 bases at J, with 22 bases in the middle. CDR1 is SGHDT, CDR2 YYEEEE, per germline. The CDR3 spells CASSLRLNRVSDEQYF. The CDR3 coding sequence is TGTGCCAGCAGCCTCAGACTGAACCGGGTCTCTGACGAGCAGTACTTC.

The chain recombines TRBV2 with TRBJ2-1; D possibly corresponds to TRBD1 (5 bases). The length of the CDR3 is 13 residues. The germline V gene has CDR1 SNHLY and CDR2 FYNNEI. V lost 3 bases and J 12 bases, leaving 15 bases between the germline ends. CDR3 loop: CASSDQGARAQFF. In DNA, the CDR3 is TGTGCCAGCAGTGATCAAGGGGCAAGGGCGCAGTTCTTC.

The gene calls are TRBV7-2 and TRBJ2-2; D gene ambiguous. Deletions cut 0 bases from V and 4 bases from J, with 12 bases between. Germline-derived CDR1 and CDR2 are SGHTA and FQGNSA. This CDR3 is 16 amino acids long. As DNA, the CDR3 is TGTGCCAGCAGCTTAGCTGGGCTAACATTCACCGGGGAGCTGTTTTTT. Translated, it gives CASSLAGLTFTGELFF. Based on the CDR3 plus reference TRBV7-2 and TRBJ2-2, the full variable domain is GAGVSQSPSNKVTEKGKDVELRCDPISGHTALYWYRQSLGQGLEFLIYFQGNSAPDKSGLPSDRFSAERTGGSVSTLTIQRTQQEDSAVYLCASSLAGLTFTGELFFGEGSRLTVL.

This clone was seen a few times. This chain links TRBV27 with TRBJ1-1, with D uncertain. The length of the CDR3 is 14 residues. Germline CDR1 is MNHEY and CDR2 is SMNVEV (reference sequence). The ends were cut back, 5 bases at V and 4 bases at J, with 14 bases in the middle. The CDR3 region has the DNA TGTGCCAGCAGTATCCTCCCCGAGGGCACTGAAGCTTTCTTT. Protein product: CASSILPEGTEAFF.

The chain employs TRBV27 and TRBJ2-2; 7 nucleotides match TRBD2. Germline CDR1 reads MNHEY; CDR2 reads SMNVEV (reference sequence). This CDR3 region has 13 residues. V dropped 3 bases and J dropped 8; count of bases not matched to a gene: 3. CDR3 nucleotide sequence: TGTGCCAGCAGTTTCGCGGGAGTAGGGGAGCTGTTTTTT. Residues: CASSFAGVGELFF.

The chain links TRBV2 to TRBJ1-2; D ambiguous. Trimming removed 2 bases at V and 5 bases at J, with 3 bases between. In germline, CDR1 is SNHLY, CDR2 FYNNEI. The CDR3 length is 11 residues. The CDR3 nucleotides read TGTGCCAGCAGTGAACCGTATGGCTACACCTTC. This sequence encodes CASSEPYGYTF. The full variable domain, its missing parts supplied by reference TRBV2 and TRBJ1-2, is EPEVTQTPSHQVTQMGQEVILRCVPISNHLYFYWYRQILGQKVEFLVSFYNNEISEKSEIFDDQFSVERPDGSNFTLKIRSTKLEDSAMYFCASSEPYGYTFGSGTRLTVV.

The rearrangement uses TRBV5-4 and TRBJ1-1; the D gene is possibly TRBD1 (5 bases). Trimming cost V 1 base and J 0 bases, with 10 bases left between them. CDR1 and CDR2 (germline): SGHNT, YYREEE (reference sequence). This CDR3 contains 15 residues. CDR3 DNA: TGTGCCAGCAGCTTGAGTTCGACAGTGAACACTGAAGCTTTCTTT. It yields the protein CASSLSSTVNTEAFF.

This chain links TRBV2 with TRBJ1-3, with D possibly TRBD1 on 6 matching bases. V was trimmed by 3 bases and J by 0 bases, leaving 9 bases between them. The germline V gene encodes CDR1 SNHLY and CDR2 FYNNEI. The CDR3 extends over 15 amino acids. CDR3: CASSDGGPSGNTIYF. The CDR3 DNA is TGTGCCAGCAGTGATGGGGGCCCCTCTGGAAACACCATATATTTT. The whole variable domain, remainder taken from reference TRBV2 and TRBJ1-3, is EPEVTQTPSHQVTQMGQEVILRCVPISNHLYFYWYRQILGQKVEFLVSFYNNEISEKSEIFDDQFSVERPDGSNFTLKIRSTKLEDSAMYFCASSDGGPSGNTIYFGEGSWLTVV.

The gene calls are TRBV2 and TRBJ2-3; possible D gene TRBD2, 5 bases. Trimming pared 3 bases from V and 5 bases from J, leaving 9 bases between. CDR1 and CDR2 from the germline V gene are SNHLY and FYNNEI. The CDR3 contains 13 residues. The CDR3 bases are TGTGCCAGCAGTGACGTTGCGGGAGATACGCAGTATTTT. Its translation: CASSDVAGDTQYF.

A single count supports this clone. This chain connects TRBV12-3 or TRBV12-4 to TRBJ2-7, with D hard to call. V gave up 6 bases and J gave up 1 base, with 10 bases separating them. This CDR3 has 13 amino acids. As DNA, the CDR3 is TGTGCCAGCAGGTTATCCGGTTCCTACGAGCAGTACTTC. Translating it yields CASRLSGSYEQYF.

CDR3 in amino acids: CASSPGTGGDYGYTF. As DNA, the CDR3 is TGTGCCAGCAGCCCCGGGACAGGGGGCGACTATGGCTACACCTTC. The chain uses TRBV5-4 and TRBJ1-2; 12 bases are a match to TRBD1. The length of the CDR3 is 15 residues. Germline loops: CDR1 SGHNT, CDR2 YYREEE (reference sequence). Trimming at V came to 4 bases and at J to 3 bases, leaving 4 bases not matched to a gene.

In DNA, the CDR3 is TGTGCCAGCAGCTCCACGGGACTAGGCTTCAACTACAATGAGCAGTTCTTC. This codes for CASSSTGLGFNYNEQFF. This chain uses TRBV7-3 with TRBJ2-1; 8 nucleotides agree with TRBD2. V gave up 4 bases and J gave up 3 bases; unmatched junction bases: 11. The CDR3 contains 17 residues. Germline V CDR1 and CDR2: SGHTA, FQGTGA.

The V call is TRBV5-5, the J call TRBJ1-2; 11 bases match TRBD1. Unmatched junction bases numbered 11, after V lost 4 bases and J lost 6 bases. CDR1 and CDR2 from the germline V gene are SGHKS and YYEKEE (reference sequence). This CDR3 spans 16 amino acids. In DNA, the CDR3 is TGTGCCAGCAGCCTGCCCGGGACAGGGGGTCGAGATGGCTACACCTTC. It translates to CASSLPGTGGRDGYTF. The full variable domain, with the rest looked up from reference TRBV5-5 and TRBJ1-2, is DAGVTQSPTHLIKTRGQQVTLRCSPISGHKSVSWYQQVLGQGPQFIFQYYEKEERGRGNFPDRFSARQFPNYSSELNVNALLLGDSALYLCASSLPGTGGRDGYTFGSGTRLTVV.

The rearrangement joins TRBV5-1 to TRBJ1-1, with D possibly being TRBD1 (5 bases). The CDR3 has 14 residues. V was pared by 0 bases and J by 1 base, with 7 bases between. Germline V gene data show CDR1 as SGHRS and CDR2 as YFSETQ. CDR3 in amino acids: CASSLVQGNTEAFF. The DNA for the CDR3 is TGCGCCAGCAGCTTGGTCCAGGGGAACACTGAAGCTTTCTTT.